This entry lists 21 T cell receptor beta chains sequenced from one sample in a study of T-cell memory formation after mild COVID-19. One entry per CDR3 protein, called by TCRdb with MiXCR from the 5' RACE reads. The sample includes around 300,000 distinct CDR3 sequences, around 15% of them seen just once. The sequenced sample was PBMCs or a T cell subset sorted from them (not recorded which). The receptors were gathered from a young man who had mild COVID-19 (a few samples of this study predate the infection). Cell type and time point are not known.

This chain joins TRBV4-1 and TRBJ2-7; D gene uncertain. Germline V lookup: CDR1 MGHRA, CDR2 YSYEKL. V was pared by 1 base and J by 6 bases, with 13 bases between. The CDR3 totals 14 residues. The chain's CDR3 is CASSQAGLIREQYF. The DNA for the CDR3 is TGCGCCAGCAGCCAAGCCGGGCTAATTCGCGAGCAGTACTTC.

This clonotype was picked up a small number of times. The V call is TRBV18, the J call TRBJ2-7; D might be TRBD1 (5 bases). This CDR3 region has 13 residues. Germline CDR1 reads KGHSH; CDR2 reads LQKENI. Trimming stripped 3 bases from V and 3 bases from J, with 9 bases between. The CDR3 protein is CASSPSDSYEQYV. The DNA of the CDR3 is TGTGCCAGCTCACCTAGTGACAGCTACGAGCAGTACGTC.

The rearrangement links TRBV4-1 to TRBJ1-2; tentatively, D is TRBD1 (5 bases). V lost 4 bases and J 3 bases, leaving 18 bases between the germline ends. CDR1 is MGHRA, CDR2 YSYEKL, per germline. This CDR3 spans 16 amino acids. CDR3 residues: CASSLDILPSHYGYTF. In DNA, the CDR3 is TGCGCCAGCAGCCTGGACATCCTCCCCTCGCACTATGGCTACACCTTC.

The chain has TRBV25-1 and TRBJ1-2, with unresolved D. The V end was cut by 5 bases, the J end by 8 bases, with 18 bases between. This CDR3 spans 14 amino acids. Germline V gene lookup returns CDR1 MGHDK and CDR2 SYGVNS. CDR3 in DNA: TGTGCCAGCAGTCAACCCGGGATGCCGAGGGGCTACACCTTC. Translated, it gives CASSQPGMPRGYTF.

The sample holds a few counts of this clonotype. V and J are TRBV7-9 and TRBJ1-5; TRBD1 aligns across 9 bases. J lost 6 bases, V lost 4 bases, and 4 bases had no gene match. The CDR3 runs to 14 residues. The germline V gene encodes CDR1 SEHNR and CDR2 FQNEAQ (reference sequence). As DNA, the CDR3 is TGTGCCAGCAGCTCCACAGGGGGCCTTCAGCCCCAGCATTTT. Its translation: CASSSTGGLQPQHF.

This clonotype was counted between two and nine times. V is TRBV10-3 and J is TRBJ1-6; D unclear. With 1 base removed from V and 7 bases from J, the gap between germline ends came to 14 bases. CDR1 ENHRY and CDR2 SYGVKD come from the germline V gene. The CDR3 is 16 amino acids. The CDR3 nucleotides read TGTGCCATCAGTGAGTTCGCACTACAGACAAATTCACCCCTCCACTTT. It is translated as CAISEFALQTNSPLHF.

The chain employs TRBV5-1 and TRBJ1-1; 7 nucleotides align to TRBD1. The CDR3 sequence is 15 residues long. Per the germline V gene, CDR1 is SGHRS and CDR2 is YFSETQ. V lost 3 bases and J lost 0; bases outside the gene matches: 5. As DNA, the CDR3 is TGCGCCAGCAGCTGGGCCGGGACAGTGAACACTGAAGCTTTCTTT. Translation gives CASSWAGTVNTEAFF.

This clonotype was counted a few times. The CDR3 bases are TGTGCCAGCAGAGAAGGGGGCGCGGTTTATCAGCCCCAGCATTTT. Protein sequence: CASREGGAVYQPQHF. The rearrangement uses TRBV7-2 and TRBJ1-5, with TRBD1 matching over 7 bases. Trimming cost V 6 bases and J 5 bases; bases outside gene matches: 10. Germline CDR1 reads SGHTA; CDR2 reads FQGNSA. This CDR3 comprises 15 residues.

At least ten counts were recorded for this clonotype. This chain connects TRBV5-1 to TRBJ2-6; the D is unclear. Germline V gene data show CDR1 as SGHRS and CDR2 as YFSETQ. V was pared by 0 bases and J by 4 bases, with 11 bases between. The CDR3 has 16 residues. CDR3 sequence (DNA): TGCGCCAGCAGCTTGGTTTCCGGGCCCGGGGCCAACGTCCTGACTTTC. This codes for CASSLVSGPGANVLTF.

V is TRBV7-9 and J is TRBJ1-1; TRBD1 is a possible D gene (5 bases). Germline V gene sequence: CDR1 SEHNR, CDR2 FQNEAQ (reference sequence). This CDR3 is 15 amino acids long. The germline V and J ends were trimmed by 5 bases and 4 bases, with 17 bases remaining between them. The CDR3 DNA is TGTGCCAGCAGCCTCTTTGGGGGGGGTGCCACTGAAGCTTTCTTT. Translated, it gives CASSLFGGGATEAFF.

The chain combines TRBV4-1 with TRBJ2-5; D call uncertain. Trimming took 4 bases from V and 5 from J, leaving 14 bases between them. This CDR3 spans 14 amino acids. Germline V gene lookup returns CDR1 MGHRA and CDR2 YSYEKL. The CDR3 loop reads CASSPHWAGETQYF. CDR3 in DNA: TGCGCCAGCAGCCCGCATTGGGCTGGGGAGACCCAGTACTTC.

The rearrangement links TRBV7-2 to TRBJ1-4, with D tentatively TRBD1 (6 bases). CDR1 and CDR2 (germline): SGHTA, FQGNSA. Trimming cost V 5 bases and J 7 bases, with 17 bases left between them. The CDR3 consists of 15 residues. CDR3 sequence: CASSHSNREREKLFF. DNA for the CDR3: TGTGCCAGCAGCCACTCGAACAGGGAGCGTGAAAAACTGTTTTTT.

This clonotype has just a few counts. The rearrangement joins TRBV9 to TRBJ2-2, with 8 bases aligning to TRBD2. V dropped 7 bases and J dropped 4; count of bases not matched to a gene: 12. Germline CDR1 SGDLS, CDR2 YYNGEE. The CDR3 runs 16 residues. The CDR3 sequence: CASGFAGGQTTGELFF. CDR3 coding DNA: TGTGCCAGCGGATTTGCGGGGGGCCAAACCACCGGGGAGCTGTTTTTT.

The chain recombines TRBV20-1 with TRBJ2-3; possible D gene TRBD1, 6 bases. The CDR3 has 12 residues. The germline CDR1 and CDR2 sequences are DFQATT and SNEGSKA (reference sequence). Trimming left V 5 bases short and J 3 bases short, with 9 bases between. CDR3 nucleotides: TGCAGTGCTCAGAGGGGGACAGATACGCAGTATTTT. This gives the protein CSAQRGTDTQYF.

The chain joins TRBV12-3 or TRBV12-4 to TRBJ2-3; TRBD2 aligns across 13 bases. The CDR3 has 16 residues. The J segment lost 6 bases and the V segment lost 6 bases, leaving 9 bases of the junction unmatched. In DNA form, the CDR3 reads TGTGCCAGCAGCCTAACACTAGCGGGGGGGCCGGATACGCAGTATTTT. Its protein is CASSLTLAGGPDTQYF.

CDR3 sequence: CASSPAQGSSTDTQYF. CDR3 DNA sequence: TGCGCCAGCAGTCCTGCACAGGGCTCTAGCACAGATACGCAGTATTTT. The chain employs TRBV5-1 and TRBJ2-3; D might be TRBD1 (6 bases). The CDR3 is 16 amino acids. Germline lookup yields CDR1 SGHRS and CDR2 YFSETQ. Trimming cost V 5 bases and J 0 bases, with 16 bases left between them. The variable domain in full, with the rest retrieved from reference TRBV5-1 and TRBJ2-3, is KAGVTQTPRYLIKTRGQQVTLSCSPISGHRSVSWYQQTPGQGLQFLFEYFSETQRNKGNFPGRFSGRQFSNSRSEMNVSTLELGDSALYLCASSPAQGSSTDTQYFGPGTRLTVL.

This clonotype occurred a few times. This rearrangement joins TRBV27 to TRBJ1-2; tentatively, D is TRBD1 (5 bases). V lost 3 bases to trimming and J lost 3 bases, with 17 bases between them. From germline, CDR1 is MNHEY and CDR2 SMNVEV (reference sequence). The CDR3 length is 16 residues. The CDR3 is CASSLIVAGVHYGYTF. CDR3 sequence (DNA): TGTGCCAGCAGTTTGATTGTTGCGGGGGTACACTATGGCTACACCTTC.

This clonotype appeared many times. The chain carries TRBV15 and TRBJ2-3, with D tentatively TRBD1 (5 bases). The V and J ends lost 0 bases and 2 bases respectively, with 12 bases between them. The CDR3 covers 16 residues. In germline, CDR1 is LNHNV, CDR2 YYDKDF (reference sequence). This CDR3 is CATSRDPQGFTDTQYF. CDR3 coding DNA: TGTGCCACCAGCAGAGATCCGCAGGGTTTCACAGATACGCAGTATTTT.

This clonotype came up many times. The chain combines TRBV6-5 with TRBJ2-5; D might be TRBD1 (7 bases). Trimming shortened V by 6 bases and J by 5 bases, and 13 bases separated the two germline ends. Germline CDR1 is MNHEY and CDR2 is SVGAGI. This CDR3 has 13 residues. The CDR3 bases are TGTGCCAGCAGGCCAGGGGGGCGTGAGACCCAGTACTTC. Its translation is CASRPGGRETQYF.

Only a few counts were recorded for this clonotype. The CDR3 nucleotides are TGTGCCAGCAGCTTAGGCAGGGGAAGGGCAGATACGCAGTATTTT. This encodes CASSLGRGRADTQYF. This chain joins TRBV7-9 and TRBJ2-3; weak D call: TRBD1 (6 bases). Germline CDR1 and CDR2: SEHNR and FQNEAQ (reference sequence). The CDR3 is made up of 15 amino acids. Trimming left V 1 base short and J 4 bases short, with 12 bases between.

The CDR3 DNA reads TGTGCCAGCAGCCACGACGCACGGGGGAGCGTTGGGAACACTGAAGCTTTCTTT. Translating gives CASSHDARGSVGNTEAFF. J is TRBJ1-1 and V is TRBV7-6; a weak D match, TRBD1 (5 bases). The CDR3 is made up of 18 amino acids. V dropped 5 bases and J dropped 1 base, with 23 bases sitting between them. The germline gives CDR1 SGHVS, CDR2 FNYEAQ.